The 12 T cell receptor beta chains reported below all come from one sample, sequenced in a study of blood T cell repertoires in COVID-19. Some clones are missing from TCRdb's copy, which holds only in-frame ones; the method was immunoSEQ multiplex PCR. The sample gives under 130,000 clones, approximately 90% of which show up once; less than 40% is in the top ten. The sequenced material came from peripheral blood. The receptor set was obtained from a woman of 80 years or more with acute or convalescent COVID-19.

The chain is built from TRBV28 and TRBJ1-2; the D gene is possibly TRBD1 (5 bases). This CDR3 has 16 residues. From germline, CDR1 is MDHEN and CDR2 SYDVKM. The V end lost 5 bases, the J end lost 0 bases, and 16 bases lay between the germline ends. CDR3 region: CASSPSPGGANYGYTF. CDR3 bases: TGTGCCAGCAGTCCATCGCCGGGGGGTGCTAACTATGGCTACACCTTC.

J is TRBJ2-7 and V is TRBV10-3, with a possible D match to TRBD2 (6 bases). The CDR3 has 13 amino acids. Germline-derived CDR1 and CDR2 are ENHRY and SYGVKD. V lost 4 bases and J lost 1, with 8 bases in between. The CDR3 here is CAISGAGSYEQYF. The CDR3, as DNA: TGTGCCATCAGTGGGGCGGGGTCCTACGAGCAGTACTTC.

The chain uses TRBV7-6 and TRBJ2-2, with 12 bases identical to TRBD2. CDR1 and CDR2 from the germline V gene are SGHVS and FNYEAQ. V shed 6 bases and J 5 bases; nucleotides not matched to a gene: 7. The CDR3 spans 16 residues. The CDR3 region has the DNA TGTGCCAGCAGTCCTAGCGGGGGGGCCCTTACCGGGGAGCTGTTTTTT. Its translation: CASSPSGGALTGELFF.

V is TRBV20-1 and J is TRBJ1-1; no definite D call. CDR1 and CDR2 from the germline V gene are DFQATT and SNEGSKA (reference sequence). The V and J ends lost 7 bases and 1 base respectively, with 7 bases between them. The CDR3 length is 11 residues. CDR3 sequence: CSGKRNTEAFF. In nucleotides, the CDR3 is TGCAGTGGAAAGCGGAACACTGAAGCTTTCTTT.

The chain carries TRBV18 and TRBJ2-3, with D perhaps TRBD2 (6 bases). Trimming removed 1 base from V and 0 bases from J, with 11 bases in between. CDR1 is KGHSH, CDR2 LQKENI, per germline. The CDR3 has 16 amino acids. CDR3: CASSPRGATSTDTQYF. DNA of the CDR3: TGTGCCAGCTCACCACGCGGGGCGACTAGCACAGATACGCAGTATTTT. Full variable domain (rest looked up from reference TRBV18 and TRBJ2-3): NAGVMQNPRHLVRRRGQEARLRCSPMKGHSHVYWYRQLPEEGLKFMVYLQKENIIDESGMPKERFSAEFPKEGPSILRIQQVVRGDSAAYFCASSPRGATSTDTQYFGPGTRLTVL.

V gene TRBV7-2 combines with J gene TRBJ2-1; 9 bases fit TRBD2. The CDR3 covers 15 residues. V trimming: 5 bases; J trimming: 4 bases; junction bases outside the gene matches: 6. From germline, CDR1 is SGHTA and CDR2 FQGNSA. The CDR3 protein is CASSPAGGWYNEQFF. The CDR3 DNA is TGTGCCAGCAGCCCAGCGGGGGGCTGGTACAATGAGCAGTTCTTC.

This rearrangement joins TRBV13 to TRBJ2-1; 9 nucleotides agree with TRBD2. Trimming at V came to 0 bases and at J to 6 bases, leaving 3 bases not matched to a gene. CDR1 is PRHDT and CDR2 is FYEKMQ in the germline V gene (reference sequence). The CDR3 loop spans 15 amino acids. The CDR3 protein is CASSLGRGGINEQFF. The CDR3 nucleotides are TGTGCCAGCAGCTTAGGGCGGGGGGGTATCAATGAGCAGTTCTTC.

This clone has just one count. The J gene is TRBJ2-3, the V gene TRBV18, with a possible D match to TRBD1 (6 bases). Germline CDR1 reads KGHSH; CDR2 reads LQKENI. This CDR3 region has 14 residues. The germline V and J ends were trimmed by 3 bases and 2 bases, with 9 bases remaining between them. CDR3 nucleotides: TGTGCCAGCTCACCTCAGGGGATCACAGATACGCAGTATTTT. It is translated as CASSPQGITDTQYF. Variable domain in full (rest from reference TRBV18 and TRBJ2-3): NAGVMQNPRHLVRRRGQEARLRCSPMKGHSHVYWYRQLPEEGLKFMVYLQKENIIDESGMPKERFSAEFPKEGPSILRIQQVVRGDSAAYFCASSPQGITDTQYFGPGTRLTVL.

This clone appeared a few times. The chain links TRBV10-3 to TRBJ2-7; D is possibly TRBD2 (5 bases). Trimming took 4 bases from V and 0 from J, leaving 7 bases between them. The CDR3 is 13 amino acids. The germline V gene has CDR1 ENHRY and CDR2 SYGVKD. The CDR3 DNA reads as TGTGCCATCAGTGCCGCGGGCTCCTACGAGCAGTACTTC. The encoded protein is CAISAAGSYEQYF.

The CDR3 here is CASSMDRVSPLHF. The CDR3 DNA is TGTGCCAGCAGTATGGACAGGGTATCACCCCTCCACTTT. J is TRBJ1-6 and V is TRBV27, with 8 bases fitting TRBD1. The CDR3 contains 13 residues. Losses at the gene ends were 5 bases for V and 10 bases for J; bases not matched to a gene: 4. Germline V gives CDR1 MNHEY, CDR2 SMNVEV (reference sequence).

V and J are TRBV29-1 and TRBJ2-5; the match to TRBD1 covers 7 bases. The CDR3 sequence is 15 residues long. Germline V gives CDR1 SQVTM, CDR2 ANQGSEA. After removal of 6 bases from V and 5 bases from J, the junction contained 15 bases not matched to a gene. CDR3: CSVVGAGGDLETQYF. The DNA for the CDR3 is TGCAGCGTGGTAGGAGCAGGGGGTGATTTGGAGACCCAGTACTTC.

The genes are TRBV19 and TRBJ2-3; 8 bases line up with TRBD1. The CDR3 runs to 16 residues. The J segment lost 0 bases and the V segment lost 3 bases, leaving 5 bases of the junction unmatched. Germline CDR1 and CDR2: LNHDA and SQIVND (reference sequence). The CDR3 loop is CASSMRTGTSTDTQYF. DNA for the CDR3: TGTGCCAGTAGTATGCGGACAGGGACTAGCACAGATACGCAGTATTTT.